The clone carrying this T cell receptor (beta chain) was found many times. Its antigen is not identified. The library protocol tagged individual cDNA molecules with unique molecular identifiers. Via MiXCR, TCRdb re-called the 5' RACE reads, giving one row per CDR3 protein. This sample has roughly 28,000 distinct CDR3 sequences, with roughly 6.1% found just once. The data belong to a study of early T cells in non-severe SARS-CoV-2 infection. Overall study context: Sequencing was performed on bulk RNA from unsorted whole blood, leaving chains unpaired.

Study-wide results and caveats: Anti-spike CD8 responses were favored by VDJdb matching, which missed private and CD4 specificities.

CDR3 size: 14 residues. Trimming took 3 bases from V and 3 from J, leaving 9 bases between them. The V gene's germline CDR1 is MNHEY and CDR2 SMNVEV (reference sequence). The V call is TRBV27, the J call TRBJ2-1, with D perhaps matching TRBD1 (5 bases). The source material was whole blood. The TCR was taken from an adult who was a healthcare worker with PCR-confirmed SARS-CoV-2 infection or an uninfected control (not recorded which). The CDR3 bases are TGTGCCAGCAGTTTTGACAGAAACTACAATGAGCAGTTCTTC. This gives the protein CASSFDRNYNEQFF.